This TCR beta chain was retrieved from a study of blood T cells in healthy people across ages. Overall study findings and caveats: Nothing was known about donor CMV status, and this possibly confounded expanded clonotype changes.

Donors were systemically healthy Caucasian individuals from Russia aged roughly 6 to 95 years. Peripheral blood was drawn, 7.5 to 10 milliliters per donor. Primers used in a second PCR of about 6 to 11 cycles were a sample-barcoded 5' primer and a J-beta primer mix. The authors tagged each cDNA molecule using a template-switch adaptor with 12 random nucleotides. TCRdb analysed the 5' RACE reads with MiXCR anew, one entry per CDR3 protein. Of around 1.1 million distinct CDR3 sequences listed, 35% to 40% are singletons. About this clonotype itself: Its matching antigen is unknown.

Germline lookup yields CDR1 SGHRS and CDR2 YFSETQ. V trimming: 0 bases; J trimming: 6 bases; junction bases outside the gene matches: 11. This CDR3 is built from 17 residues. Sequencing was performed on blood. The rearrangement links TRBV5-1 to TRBJ1-3; TRBD1 matches 8 bases. This clonotype originated in a man aged 18 to 30 in good health. The chain's CDR3 is CASSLALSAGGENTIYF. The CDR3 DNA reads as TGCGCCAGCAGCTTGGCCCTCAGCGCAGGGGGCGAAAACACCATATATTTT.